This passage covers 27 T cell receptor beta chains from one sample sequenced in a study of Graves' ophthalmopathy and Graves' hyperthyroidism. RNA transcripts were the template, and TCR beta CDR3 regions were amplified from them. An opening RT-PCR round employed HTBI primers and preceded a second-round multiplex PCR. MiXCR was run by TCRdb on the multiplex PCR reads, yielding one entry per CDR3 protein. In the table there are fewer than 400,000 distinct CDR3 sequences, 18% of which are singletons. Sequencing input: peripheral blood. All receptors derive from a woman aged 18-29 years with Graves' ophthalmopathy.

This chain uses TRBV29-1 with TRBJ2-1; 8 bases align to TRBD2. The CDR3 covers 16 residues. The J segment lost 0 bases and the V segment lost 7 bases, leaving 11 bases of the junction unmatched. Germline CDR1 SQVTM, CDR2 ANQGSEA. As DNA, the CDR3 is TGCAGCGCCGGGGGGGCCGACCTAAGCTCCTACAATGAGCAGTTCTTC. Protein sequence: CSAGGADLSSYNEQFF.

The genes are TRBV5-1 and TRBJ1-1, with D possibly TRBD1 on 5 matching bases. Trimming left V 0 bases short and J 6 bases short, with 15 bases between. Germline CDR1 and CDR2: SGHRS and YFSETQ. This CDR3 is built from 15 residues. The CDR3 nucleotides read TGCGCCAGCAGCTTGGTTATAGGGCTGGGGGCTGAAGCTTTCTTT. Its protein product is CASSLVIGLGAEAFF.

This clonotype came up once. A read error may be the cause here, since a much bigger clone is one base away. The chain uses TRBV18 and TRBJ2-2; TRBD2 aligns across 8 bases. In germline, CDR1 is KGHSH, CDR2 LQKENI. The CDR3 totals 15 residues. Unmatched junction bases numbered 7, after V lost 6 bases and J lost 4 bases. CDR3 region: CASSSAGGCTGELFF. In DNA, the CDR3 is TGTGCCAGCTCGTCGGCGGGGGGATGCACCGGGGAGCTGTTTTTT.

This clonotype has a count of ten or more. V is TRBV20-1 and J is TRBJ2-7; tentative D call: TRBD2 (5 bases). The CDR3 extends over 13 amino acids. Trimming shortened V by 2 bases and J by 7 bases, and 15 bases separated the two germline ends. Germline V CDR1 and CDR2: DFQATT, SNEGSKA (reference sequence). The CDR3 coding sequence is TGCAGTGCTAGATTTTCCGGGCCGGGGGAGCAGTACTTC. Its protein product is CSARFSGPGEQYF.

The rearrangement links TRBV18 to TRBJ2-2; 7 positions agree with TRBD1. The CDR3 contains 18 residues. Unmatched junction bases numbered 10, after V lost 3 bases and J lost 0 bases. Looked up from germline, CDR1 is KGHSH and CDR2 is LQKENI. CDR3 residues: CASSPFATGKANTGELFF. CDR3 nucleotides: TGTGCCAGCTCACCGTTCGCGACAGGGAAGGCGAACACCGGGGAGCTGTTTTTT.

CDR3 region: CASSEPRGSYEQYF. In DNA form, the CDR3 reads TGTGCCAGCAGTGAACCTCGCGGGAGCTACGAGCAGTACTTC. The chain couples TRBV2 to TRBJ2-7, with 7 bases identical to TRBD2. CDR1 and CDR2 (germline): SNHLY, FYNNEI. The V gene end was trimmed by 2 bases and the J gene end by 3 bases; junction bases not matched to a gene: 4. This CDR3 contains 14 residues.

CDR3 in DNA: TGTGCCAGCAGTTTAAAGGTCCGGCGGGAGGAGAGAGAGACCCAGTACTTC. Its translation is CASSLKVRREERETQYF. The chain links TRBV28 to TRBJ2-5; 8 nucleotides agree with TRBD2. The CDR3 runs to 17 residues. Unmatched junction bases numbered 12, after V lost 2 bases and J lost 4 bases. Germline V gene lookup returns CDR1 MDHEN and CDR2 SYDVKM.

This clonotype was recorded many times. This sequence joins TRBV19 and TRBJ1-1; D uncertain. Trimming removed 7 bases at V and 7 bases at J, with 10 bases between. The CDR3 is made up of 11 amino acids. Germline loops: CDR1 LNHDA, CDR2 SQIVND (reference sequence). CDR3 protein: CASTWALEAFF. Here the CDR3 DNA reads TGTGCCAGTACATGGGCGCTTGAAGCTTTCTTT.

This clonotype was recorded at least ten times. The CDR3 DNA follows: TGTGCCAGCAGTCTCTCGAGCGGGCTGTACGGAATGGACATTCAGTACTTC. Residues: CASSLSSGLYGMDIQYF. The gene calls are TRBV27 and TRBJ2-4, with D possibly being TRBD2 (6 bases). The CDR3 covers 17 residues. Germline V gene lookup returns CDR1 MNHEY and CDR2 SMNVEV (reference sequence). With 5 bases removed from V and 8 bases from J, the gap between germline ends came to 25 bases.

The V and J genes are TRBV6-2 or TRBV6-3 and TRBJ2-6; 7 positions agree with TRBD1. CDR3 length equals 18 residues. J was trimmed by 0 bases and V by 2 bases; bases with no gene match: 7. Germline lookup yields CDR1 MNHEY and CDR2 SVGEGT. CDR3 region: CASSYGTELHSGANVLTF. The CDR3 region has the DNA TGTGCCAGCAGTTACGGGACAGAGCTTCACTCTGGGGCCAACGTCCTGACTTTC.

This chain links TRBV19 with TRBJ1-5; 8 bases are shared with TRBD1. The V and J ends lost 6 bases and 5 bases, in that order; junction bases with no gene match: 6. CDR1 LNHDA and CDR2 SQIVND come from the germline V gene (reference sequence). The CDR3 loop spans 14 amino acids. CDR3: CASRLRGLDQPQHF. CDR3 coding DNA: TGTGCCAGTAGACTCAGGGGGCTGGATCAGCCCCAGCATTTT.

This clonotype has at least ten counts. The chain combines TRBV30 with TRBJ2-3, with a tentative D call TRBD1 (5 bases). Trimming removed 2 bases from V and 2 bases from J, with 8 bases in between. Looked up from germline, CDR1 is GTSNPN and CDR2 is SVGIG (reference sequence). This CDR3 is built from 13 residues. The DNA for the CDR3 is TGTGCCTGGAGTTTGACAGTCACAGATACGCAGTATTTT. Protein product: CAWSLTVTDTQYF.

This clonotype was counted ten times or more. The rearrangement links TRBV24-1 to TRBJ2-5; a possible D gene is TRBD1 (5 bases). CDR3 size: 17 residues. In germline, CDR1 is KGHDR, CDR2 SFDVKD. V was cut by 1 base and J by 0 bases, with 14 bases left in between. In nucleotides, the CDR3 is TGTGCCACCAGTGATTTCGAGGCAGGGAAGTACCAAGAGACCCAGTACTTC. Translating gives CATSDFEAGKYQETQYF.

The CDR3 loop reads CASSGGPDTEAFF. The CDR3 coding sequence is TGTGCCAGCAGTGGGGGGCCCGACACTGAAGCTTTCTTT. The V and J genes are TRBV2 and TRBJ1-1; possibly TRBD1 for D (6 bases). Germline CDR1 reads SNHLY; CDR2 reads FYNNEI. V lost 4 bases, J lost 3 bases, and 9 bases lay in between. This CDR3 has 13 amino acids. The whole variable domain, filled in from reference TRBV2 and TRBJ1-1, reads EPEVTQTPSHQVTQMGQEVILRCVPISNHLYFYWYRQILGQKVEFLVSFYNNEISEKSEIFDDQFSVERPDGSNFTLKIRSTKLEDSAMYFCASSGGPDTEAFFGQGTRLTVV.

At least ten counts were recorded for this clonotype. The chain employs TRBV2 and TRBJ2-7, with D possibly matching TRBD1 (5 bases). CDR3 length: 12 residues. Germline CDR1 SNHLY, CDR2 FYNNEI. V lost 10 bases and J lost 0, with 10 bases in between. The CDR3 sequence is CAILDTSYEQYF. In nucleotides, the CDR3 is TGTGCCATCTTGGACACCTCCTACGAGCAGTACTTC.

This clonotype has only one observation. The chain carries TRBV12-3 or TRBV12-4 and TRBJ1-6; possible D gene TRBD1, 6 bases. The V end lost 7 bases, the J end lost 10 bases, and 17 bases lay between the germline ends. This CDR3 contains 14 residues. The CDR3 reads CASTETGMYSPLHF. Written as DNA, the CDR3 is TGTGCCAGCACCGAGACAGGCATGTACTCACCCCTCCACTTT.

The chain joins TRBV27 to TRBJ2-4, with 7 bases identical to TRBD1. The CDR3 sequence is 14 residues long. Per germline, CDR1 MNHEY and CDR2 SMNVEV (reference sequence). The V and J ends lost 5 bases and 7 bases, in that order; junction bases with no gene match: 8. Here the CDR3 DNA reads TGTGCCAGCAGTCCACACGGACAGGCGAACATTCAGTACTTC. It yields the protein CASSPHGQANIQYF.

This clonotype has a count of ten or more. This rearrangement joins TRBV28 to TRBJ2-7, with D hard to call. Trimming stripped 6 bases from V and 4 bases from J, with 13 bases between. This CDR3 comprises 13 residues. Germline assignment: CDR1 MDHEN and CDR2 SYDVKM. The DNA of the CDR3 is TGTGCCAGCAGAGGAGACGCGACATACGAGCAGTACTTC. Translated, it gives CASRGDATYEQYF.

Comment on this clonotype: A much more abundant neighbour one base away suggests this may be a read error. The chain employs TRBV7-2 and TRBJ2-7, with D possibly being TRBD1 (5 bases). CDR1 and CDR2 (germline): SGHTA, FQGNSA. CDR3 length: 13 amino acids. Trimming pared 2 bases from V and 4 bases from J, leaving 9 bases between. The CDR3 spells CASSLNQGYEQYF. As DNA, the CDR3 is TGTGCCAGCAGCTTAAATCAGGGATACGAGCAGTACTTC.

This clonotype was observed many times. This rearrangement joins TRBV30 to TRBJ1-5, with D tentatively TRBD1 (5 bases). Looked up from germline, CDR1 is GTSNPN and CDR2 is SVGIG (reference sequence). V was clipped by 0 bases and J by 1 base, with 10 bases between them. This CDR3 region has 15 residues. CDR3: CAWSVDGASNQPQHF. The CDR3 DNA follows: TGTGCCTGGAGTGTCGACGGGGCCAGCAATCAGCCCCAGCATTTT.

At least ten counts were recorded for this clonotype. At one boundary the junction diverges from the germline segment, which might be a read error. DNA for the CDR3: TGTGCTAGCAGCGCAGGGAGGGGCTCCTACGAGCAGTACTTC. Translation: CASSAGRGSYEQYF. This sequence joins TRBV7-7 and TRBJ2-7; 7 bases line up with TRBD2. Per germline, CDR1 SSHAT and CDR2 FNYEAQ (reference sequence). The length of the CDR3 is 14 residues. Full variable domain (outside the CDR3, taken from reference TRBV7-7 and TRBJ2-7): GAGVSQSPRYKVTKRGQDVTLRCDPISSHATLYWYQQALGQGPEFLTYFNYEAQPDKSGLPSDRFSAERPEGSISTLTIQRTEQRDSAMYRCASSAGRGSYEQYFGPGTRLTVT.

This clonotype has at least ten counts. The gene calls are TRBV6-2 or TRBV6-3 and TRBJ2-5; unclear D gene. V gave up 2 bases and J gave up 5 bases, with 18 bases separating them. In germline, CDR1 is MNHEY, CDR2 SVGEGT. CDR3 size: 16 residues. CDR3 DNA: TGTGCCAGCAGTTACCAATTAGGCGGTGTCCGGGAGACCCAGTACTTC. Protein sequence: CASSYQLGGVRETQYF.

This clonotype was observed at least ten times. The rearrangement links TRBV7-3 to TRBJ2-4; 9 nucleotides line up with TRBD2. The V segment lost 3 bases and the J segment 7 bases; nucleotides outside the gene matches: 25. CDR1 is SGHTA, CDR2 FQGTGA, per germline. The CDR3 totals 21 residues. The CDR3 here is CASSLDVVRAGGPPRGNIQYF. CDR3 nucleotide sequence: TGTGCCAGCAGCTTGGACGTTGTGCGGGCGGGGGGGCCGCCCCGGGGGAACATTCAGTACTTC.

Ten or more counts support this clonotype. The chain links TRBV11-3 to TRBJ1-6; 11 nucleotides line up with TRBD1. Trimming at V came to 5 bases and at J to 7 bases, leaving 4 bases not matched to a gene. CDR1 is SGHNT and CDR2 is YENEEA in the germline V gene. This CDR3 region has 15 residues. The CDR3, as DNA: TGTGCCAGCAGCCATCGGACAGGGGGCAATTCACCCCTCCACTTT. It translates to CASSHRTGGNSPLHF. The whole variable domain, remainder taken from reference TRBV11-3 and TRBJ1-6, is EAGVVQSPRYKIIEKKQPVAFWCNPISGHNTLYWYLQNLGQGPELLIRYENEEAVDDSQLPKDRFSAERLKGVDSTLKIQPAELGDSAVYLCASSHRTGGNSPLHFGNGTRLTVT.

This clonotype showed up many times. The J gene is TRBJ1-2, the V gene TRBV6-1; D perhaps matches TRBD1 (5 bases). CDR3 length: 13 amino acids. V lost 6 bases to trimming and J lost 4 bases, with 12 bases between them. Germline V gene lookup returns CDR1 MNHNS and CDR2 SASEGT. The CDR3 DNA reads TGTGCCAGCAGCGGGGCCAGGACCTATGGCTACACCTTC. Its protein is CASSGARTYGYTF.

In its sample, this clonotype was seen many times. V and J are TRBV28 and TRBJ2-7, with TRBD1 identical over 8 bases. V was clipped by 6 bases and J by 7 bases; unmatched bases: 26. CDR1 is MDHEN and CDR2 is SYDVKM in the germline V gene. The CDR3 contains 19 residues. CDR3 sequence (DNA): TGTGCCAGCAGCCCCTACGACACATTGGACAGGGTTGGCTCCGGGGAGCAGTACTTC. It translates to CASSPYDTLDRVGSGEQYF. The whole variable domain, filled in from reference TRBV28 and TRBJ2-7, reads DVKVTQSSRYLVKRTGEKVFLECVQDMDHENMFWYRQDPGLGLRLIYFSYDVKMKEKGDIPEGYSVSREKKERFSLILESASTNQTSMYLCASSPYDTLDRVGSGEQYFGPGTRLTVT.

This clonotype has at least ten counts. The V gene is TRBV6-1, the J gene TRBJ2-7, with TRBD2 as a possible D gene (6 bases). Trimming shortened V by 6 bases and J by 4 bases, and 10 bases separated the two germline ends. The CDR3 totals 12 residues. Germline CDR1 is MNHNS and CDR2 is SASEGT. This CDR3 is CASSRAGYEQYF. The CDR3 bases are TGTGCCAGCAGCCGGGCGGGGTACGAGCAGTACTTC.